This note documents a single T cell receptor (beta chain) sequence. No antigen is known for it. Unique molecular identifiers were incorporated during preparation of the TCRbeta library. A single record per CDR3 protein comes from TCRdb applying MiXCR to the PCR reads. The sample contains more than 200,000 distinct CDR3 sequences, about a quarter of which appear only once. Trimming took 5 bases from V and 3 from J, leaving 11 bases between them. CDR3 length equals 14 residues. In germline, CDR1 is SGHVS, CDR2 FQNEAQ. These data originate in a study of T-cell reconstitution after alpha-beta-depleted transplantation in children. Study-wide results and limits: The origin of high day-60 TCRbeta diversity in some patients lay in surviving recipient T cells and thymic progenitors. When one year had passed after transplant, most T-cell counts and diversity came from newly produced T cells. Several hundred rapidly expanded clones from non-depleted graft cells reportedly supplied alpha-beta T cells about two months post-transplant.

The specimen comprised PBMCs, sampled before TCRalphabeta/CD19-depleted stem cell transplant. The TCR originated in a girl aged 2 to 10 with Fanconi anemia, due to receive a stem cell transplant. The chain joins TRBV7-8 to TRBJ2-1; D not certain. CDR3 residues: CASSRGVIYNEQFF. The CDR3 DNA reads TGTGCCAGCAGCCGTGGAGTAATCTACAATGAGCAGTTCTTC.